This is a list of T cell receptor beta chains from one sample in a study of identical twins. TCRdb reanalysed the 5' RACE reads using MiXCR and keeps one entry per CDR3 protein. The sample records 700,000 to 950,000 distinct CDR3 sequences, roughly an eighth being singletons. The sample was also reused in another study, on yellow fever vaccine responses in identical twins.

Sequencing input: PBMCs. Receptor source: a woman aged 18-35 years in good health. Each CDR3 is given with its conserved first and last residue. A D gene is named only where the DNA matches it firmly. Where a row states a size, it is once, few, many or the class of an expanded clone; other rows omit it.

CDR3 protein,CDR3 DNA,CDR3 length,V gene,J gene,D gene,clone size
CASSSPRYNEQFF,TGTGCCAGCAGCTCCCCTAGGTACAATGAGCAGTTCTTC,13,TRBV7-6,TRBJ2-1,NA,few
CSARKTGTSMNEQFF,TGCAGTGCTAGAAAAACCGGGACTAGTATGAATGAGCAGTTCTTC,15,TRBV20-1,TRBJ2-1,TRBD2,NA
CASNNRGSGSGNTIYF,TGTGCCAGCAATAATAGGGGGTCTGGCTCTGGAAACACCATATATTTT,16,TRBV5-5,TRBJ1-3,NA,many
CASKPSTSSYEQYF,TGTGCCAGCAAGCCCAGCACAAGCTCCTACGAGCAGTACTTC,14,TRBV13,TRBJ2-7,NA,many
CASSLAVSGNTIYF,TGCGCCAGCAGCTTGGCGGTCTCTGGAAACACCATATATTTT,14,TRBV5-1,TRBJ1-3,NA,many
CASSQVASNYGYTF,TGTGCCAGCAGCCAAGTAGCCAGCAACTATGGCTACACCTTC,14,TRBV3-1,TRBJ1-2,NA,few
CASKGAENTGELFF,TGCGCCAGCAAGGGGGCGGAGAACACCGGGGAGCTGTTTTTT,14,TRBV5-1,TRBJ2-2,TRBD1,many
CASSQDNTAWNTEAFF,TGCGCCAGCAGCCAAGATAATACAGCTTGGAACACTGAAGCTTTCTTT,16,TRBV4-1,TRBJ1-1,NA,NA
CASSLAGTVPNSPLHF,TGTGCCAGCAGCTTAGCGGGGACAGTTCCTAATTCACCCCTCCACTTT,16,TRBV11-3,TRBJ1-6,TRBD1,NA
CASSQQIPWTHNTEAFF,TGTGCCTCCTCCCAACAGATCCCTTGGACACACAACACTGAAGCTTTCTTT,17,TRBV12-5,TRBJ1-1,NA,NA
CAISGGQYSYEQYF,TGTGCCATCAGTGGGGGACAGTACTCCTACGAGCAGTACTTC,14,TRBV10-3,TRBJ2-7,TRBD1,few
CASSTTSGRAADTQYF,TGTGCCAGCAGTACGACTAGCGGGAGGGCTGCAGATACGCAGTATTTT,16,TRBV25-1,TRBJ2-3,TRBD2,few
CAISVASDADEQFF,TGTGCCATCAGTGTCGCTAGCGACGCGGATGAGCAGTTCTTC,14,TRBV10-3,TRBJ2-1,NA,NA
CASSLDSGLVQYF,TGTGCCAGCAGCTTAGATTCGGGACTAGTGCAGTACTTC,13,TRBV7-9,TRBJ2-7,TRBD2,few
CASSYGTVYNSPLHF,TGCGCCAGCAGCTATGGGACAGTGTATAATTCACCCCTCCACTTT,15,TRBV5-1,TRBJ1-6,TRBD1,many
CASSLGAGLDYGYTF,TGCGCCAGCAGCTTGGGAGCGGGTCTGGACTATGGCTACACCTTC,15,TRBV5-1,TRBJ1-2,NA,few
CASSLVQGAANEQFF,TGCGCCAGCAGCTTGGTCCAGGGGGCGGCCAATGAGCAGTTCTTC,15,TRBV5-1,TRBJ2-1,TRBD1,NA
CATRDRGGPDTQYF,TGTGCCACCAGGGACAGGGGGGGGCCAGATACGCAGTATTTT,14,TRBV15,TRBJ2-3,TRBD1,few
CASNRGVIYNEQFF,TGTGCCAGTAACAGGGGTGTTATCTACAATGAGCAGTTCTTC,14,TRBV19,TRBJ2-1,TRBD1,NA